The clone carrying this TCR beta chain has just a few counts. The antigen is undetermined. The data derive from a study of cytomegalovirus exposure and HLA in healthy donors. Study results and caveats: Per a prior analysis, the majority of TCR beta V segments were productive roughly 87% or roughly 30% of the time. Association with HLA alleles at 0.05 false discovery rate was found for 15,000 or so TCR beta sequences in a later analysis.

Healthy bone marrow donors made up the cohort. Researchers ran the PCR with 60 Vbeta and 13 Jbeta primers. Here immunoSEQ multiplex PCR was the method, and the copy in TCRdb shows in-frame clones only, minus some. The table shows some 180,000 clones, with roughly 78% occurring only once. CDR1 and CDR2 (germline): MNHNY, SVGAGI (reference sequence). Trimming left V 6 bases short and J 2 bases short, with 16 bases between. The length of the CDR3 is 15 residues. Input material: PBMCs. The V and J genes are TRBV6-6 and TRBJ1-2, with D possibly matching TRBD1 (6 bases). The TCR originated in a woman in her thirties in good health and CMV-seronegative. In DNA, the CDR3 is TGTGCCAGCAGCCACCAGGGAGGGGGGAACTATGGCTACACCTTC. Residues: CASSHQGGGNYGYTF.